One TCR beta chain is described in this entry. Its antigen is still unknown. No base quality information exists; no much larger clone differs at one position. At the junction V is shortened by 2 bases and J by 1 base, with 12 bases in between. Sequences SQVTM (CDR1) and ANQGSEA (CDR2) are obtained from the germline V gene. Measured from the cysteine to the phenylalanine, the CDR3 is 16 residues long. Of the read, only the CDR3 DNA is kept; its 48 bases are in frame from base 1. This specimen comes from a study of low-dose radiotherapy and immunotherapy resistance in tumors (dated by TCRdb to about 2022). As for the study more broadly: In Cohort 1, 0.5 Gy per fraction was delivered every 2 weeks, and a total PTV dose of 6.5 Gy was prescribed. The translational analysis covered eight patients: three from the first dose cohort and the first five from the second dose cohort. Patients were given nivolumab as a 240 mg flat dose every two weeks and ipilimumab at 1 mg/kg every six weeks, with both drugs delivered intravenously. Aspirin 300 mg was taken orally once daily by patients for four cycles, starting on cycle 1 day 1. Patients in Cohort 2 were given 1 Gy per fraction every two weeks, for a total of 13 Gy across 26 weeks. Cyclophosphamide 200 mg/m2 was administered intravenously every two weeks, one day before each radiation and immunotherapy administration. Trial participants were not randomized into treatment groups.

To make first-strand cDNA, Superscript III was used along with a set of TRAV- and TRBV-specific primers so that both the TCRalpha and TCRbeta chains were covered. TCRs were amplified with Phusion for around 20 PCR cycles, with a constant-region primer paired with the adapter attached to the V primers. The isolated mRNA was amplified using the MessageAmp II aRNA Amplification Kit, with in vitro transcription performed for approximately 16 hours at 37 degrees C. The Dynabeads mRNA DIRECT Purification Kit was used to isolate mRNA for TCR sequencing. A second 25-cycle Phusion PCR added indexed Illumina adapters, and products were purified with AMPure XP beads. The study's processing was this. Custom Perl scripts pooled TCR sequences encoding the same protein, removed out-of-frame sequences and computed each clonotype's abundance. Any TCR sequence backed by just one read was left out of the analysis. Among the metrics used to describe the repertoires were Shannon entropy, Gini index, clonality, richness, and the frequency of TCRs shared between repertoires. TCRdb reanalyzed the raw reads on its own, using fastp at Q25 for trimming and MiXCR for clone calling, and kept in-frame beta chains. Rows with one shared CDR3 protein collapse into an entry with the most common genes and DNA. TCRdb, not the authors, supplied the V and J calls. The sample profile shows 6,000 to 6,500 distinct CDR3 sequences; around 83% of them were found once. Clones ranked in the top ten supply approximately 6% of the sample.

Donors were enrolled in RACIN, a single-arm phase I dose-escalation trial in which nivolumab, ipilimumab, aspirin, low-dose cyclophosphamide and low-dose radiotherapy were combined. To be eligible, a patient needed to have an advanced solid tumor that was TIL-negative. In this chain, TRBV29-1 is recombined with TRBJ2-6; TRBD2 is perhaps the D gene, given 6 matching bases. The receptor was isolated from a human donor with advanced metastatic prostate, ovarian, gallbladder or colorectal cancer (not recorded which). This table probably holds off-target reads from a library built for another chain. The CDR3 region: CSVESGVPSGANVLTF. The sequenced DNA is TGCAGCGTTGAATCGGGGGTGCCATCTGGGGCCAACGTCCTGACTTTC.